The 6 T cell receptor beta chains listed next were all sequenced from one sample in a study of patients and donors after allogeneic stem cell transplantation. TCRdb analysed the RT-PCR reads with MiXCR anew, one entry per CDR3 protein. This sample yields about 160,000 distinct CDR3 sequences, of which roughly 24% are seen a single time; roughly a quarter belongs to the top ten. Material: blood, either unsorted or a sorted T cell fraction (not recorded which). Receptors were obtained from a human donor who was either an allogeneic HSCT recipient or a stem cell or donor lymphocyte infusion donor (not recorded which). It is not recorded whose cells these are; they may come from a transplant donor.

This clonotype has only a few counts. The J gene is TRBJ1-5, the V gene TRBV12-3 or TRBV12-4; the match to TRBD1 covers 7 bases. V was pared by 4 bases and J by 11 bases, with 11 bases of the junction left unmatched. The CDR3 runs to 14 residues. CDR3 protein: CASSSEQGFTSQHF. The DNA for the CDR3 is TGTGCCAGCAGTTCTGAACAGGGGTTTACGTCCCAGCATTTT.

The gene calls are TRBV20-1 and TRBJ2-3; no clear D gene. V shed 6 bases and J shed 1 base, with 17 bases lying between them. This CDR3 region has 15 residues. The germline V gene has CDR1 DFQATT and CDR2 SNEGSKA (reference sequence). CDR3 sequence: CSAPPKDRGTDTQYF. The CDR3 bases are TGCAGTGCCCCACCAAAGGATCGGGGCACAGATACGCAGTATTTT.

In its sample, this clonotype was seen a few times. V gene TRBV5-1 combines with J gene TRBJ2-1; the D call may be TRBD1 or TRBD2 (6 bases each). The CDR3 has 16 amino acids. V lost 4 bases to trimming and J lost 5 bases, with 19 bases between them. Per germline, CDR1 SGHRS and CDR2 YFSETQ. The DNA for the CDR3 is TGCGCCAGCAGCCTTGGGGGCGGGAAAGCGGACAATGAGCAGTTCTTC. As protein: CASSLGGGKADNEQFF.

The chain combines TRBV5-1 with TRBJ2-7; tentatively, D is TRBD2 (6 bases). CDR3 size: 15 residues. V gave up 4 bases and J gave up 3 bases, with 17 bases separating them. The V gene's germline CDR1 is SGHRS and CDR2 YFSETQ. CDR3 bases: TGCGCCAGCAGCCTCTCCGGGGGATCGGTCTACGAGCAGTACTTC. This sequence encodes CASSLSGGSVYEQYF.

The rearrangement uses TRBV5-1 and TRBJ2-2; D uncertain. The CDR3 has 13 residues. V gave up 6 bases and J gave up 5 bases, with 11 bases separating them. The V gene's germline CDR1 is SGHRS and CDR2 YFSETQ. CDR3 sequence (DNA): TGCGCCAGCAAGTCCGACGGTACCGGGGAGCTGTTTTTT. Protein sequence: CASKSDGTGELFF.

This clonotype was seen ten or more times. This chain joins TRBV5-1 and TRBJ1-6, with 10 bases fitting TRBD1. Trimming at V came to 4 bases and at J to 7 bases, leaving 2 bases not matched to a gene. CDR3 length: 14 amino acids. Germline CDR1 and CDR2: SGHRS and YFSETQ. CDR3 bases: TGCGCCAGCAGCGAGGGACAGGGGAATTCACCCCTCCACTTT. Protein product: CASSEGQGNSPLHF.